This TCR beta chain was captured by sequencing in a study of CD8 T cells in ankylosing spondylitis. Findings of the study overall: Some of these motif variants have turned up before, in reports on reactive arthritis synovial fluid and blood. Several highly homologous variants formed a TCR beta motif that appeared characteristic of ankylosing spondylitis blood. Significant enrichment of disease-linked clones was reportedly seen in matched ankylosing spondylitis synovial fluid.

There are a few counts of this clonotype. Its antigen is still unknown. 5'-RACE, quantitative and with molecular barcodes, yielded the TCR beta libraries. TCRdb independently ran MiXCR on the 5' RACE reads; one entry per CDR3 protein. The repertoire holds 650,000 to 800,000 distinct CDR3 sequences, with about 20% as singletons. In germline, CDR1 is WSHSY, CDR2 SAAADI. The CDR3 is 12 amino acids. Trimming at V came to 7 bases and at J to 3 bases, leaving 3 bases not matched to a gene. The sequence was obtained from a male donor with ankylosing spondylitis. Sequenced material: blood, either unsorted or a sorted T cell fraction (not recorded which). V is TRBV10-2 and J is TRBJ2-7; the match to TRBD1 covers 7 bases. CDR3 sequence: CASTAGGYEQYF. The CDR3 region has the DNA TGCGCCAGCACCGCAGGGGGCTACGAGCAGTACTTC.